These 26 T cell receptor beta chains were sequenced from one sample in a study of T cells in women clearing cervical HPV infection. This table comes from immunoSEQ multiplex PCR, and its TCRdb copy is limited to in-frame clones, with some not included. This repertoire comprises around 37,000 clones; its ten largest clones make up approximately 5.9%. The specimen sequenced was blood buffy coat. The receptors come from a woman aged 18 to 75 with a cervical HPV16 infection that either progressed to CIN3+ or cleared (not recorded which).

Comment on this clone: The CDR3 end lies 3 residues beyond the end of the read and is filled in from the germline J gene. The rearrangement uses TRBV5-1 and TRBJ2-3; 10 bases align to TRBD1. The germline V gene encodes CDR1 SGHRS and CDR2 YFSETQ. CDR3 size: 17 residues. CDR3 bases read: TGCGCCAGCAGCTTGGACATCGACAGGGGGCTGGGGGAGACG. Amino acids: CASSLDIDRGLGET. The whole CDR3 reads CASSLDIDRGLGETQYF.

Worth noting for this clone: The read terminates 3 residues before the CDR3 end, so the remaining end is supplied by the germline J gene. The chain employs TRBV7-3 and TRBJ1-2, with a possible D match to TRBD1 (6 bases). This CDR3 spans 15 amino acids. Germline CDR1 is SGHTA and CDR2 is FQGTGA. The CDR3 protein is CASSLTSGEVNDYTF. The covered CDR3 bases are TGTGCCAGCAGCTTAACCTCAGGGGAAGTCAATGAC. Using reference TRBV7-3 and TRBJ1-2 for the parts outside the CDR3, the full variable domain is GAGVSQTPSNKVTEKGKYVELRCDPISGHTALYWYRQSLGQGPEFLIYFQGTGAADDSGLPNDRFFAVRPEGSVSTLKIQRTERGDSAVYLCASSLTSGEVNDYTFGSGTRLTVV.

In regard to this clone: The CDR3 extends 3 residues past the end of the read, so its final part is completed from the germline J gene. The chain employs TRBV20-1 and TRBJ2-7; 7 nucleotides line up with TRBD2. CDR1 is DFQATT and CDR2 is SNEGSKA in the germline V gene (reference sequence). The CDR3 is 13 amino acids. After removal of 3 bases from V and 3 bases from J, the junction contained 5 bases not matched to a gene. CDR3 amino acids: CSARTSGVYEQYF. CDR3 bases read: TGCAGTGCTAGGACCAGCGGGGTCTACGAG.

As for this clone: The read gets to within 3 residues of the CDR3 end, and the germline J gene fills in the rest. The chain has TRBV6-1 and TRBJ2-1; D possibly corresponds to TRBD2 (6 bases). V lost 4 bases and J lost 7, with 17 bases in between. Germline V lookup: CDR1 MNHNS, CDR2 SASEGT. This CDR3 has 15 amino acids. CDR3 bases read: TGTGCCAGCAGTGCCTCCGGAGCAGGGAGGAATGAG. This gives the protein CASSASGAGRNE. The CDR3 in full is CASSASGAGRNEQFF.

A word on this clone: From the germline J gene comes the end of the CDR3, since the read stops 3 residues before it. The V call is TRBV19, the J call TRBJ1-2, with 7 bases identical to TRBD1. This CDR3 contains 15 residues. V lost 4 bases to trimming and J lost 4 bases; unmatched junction nucleotides: 9. Germline V gene lookup returns CDR1 LNHDA and CDR2 SQIVND (reference sequence). The CDR3 sequence: CASSTPQGFGYGYTF. The DNA read from the CDR3 is TGTGCCAGTAGTACCCCACAGGGGTTTGGCTATGGC.

In the case of this clone: The CDR3 goes on 3 residues after the read ends, and that part is filled in from the germline J gene. This chain uses TRBV6-1 with TRBJ1-2; 7 nucleotides match TRBD1. The CDR3 runs to 12 residues. Germline V gene data show CDR1 as MNHNS and CDR2 as SASEGT. The sequenced part of the CDR3 DNA is TGTGCCAGCAGTGCGCGACAGGGAAGC. It encodes CASSARQGS. The entire CDR3 protein is CASSARQGSYTF.

With respect to this clone: The read falls 3 residues short of the CDR3 end, and the missing part is taken from the germline J gene. J is TRBJ2-1 and V is TRBV2, with 13 bases matching TRBD2. Germline V gives CDR1 SNHLY, CDR2 FYNNEI. Trimming cost V 3 bases and J 7 bases; bases outside gene matches: 6. CDR3 size: 16 residues. CDR3 loop: CASSDRTSGGANEQFF. CDR3 DNA (partial): TGTGCCAGCAGTGATCGAACTAGCGGGGGGGCAAATGAG. The full variable domain, rest sourced from reference TRBV2 and TRBJ2-1, is EPEVTQTPSHQVTQMGQEVILRCVPISNHLYFYWYRQILGQKVEFLVSFYNNEISEKSEIFDDQFSVERPDGSNFTLKIRSTKLEDSAMYFCASSDRTSGGANEQFFGPGTRLTVL.

A word on this clone: The read is 3 residues too short to cover the CDR3 end, so that end is filled in from the germline J gene. The chain uses TRBV13 and TRBJ2-5; possible D gene TRBD1, 5 bases. Trimming removed 2 bases at V and 2 bases at J, with 9 bases between. In germline, CDR1 is PRHDT, CDR2 FYEKMQ (reference sequence). The CDR3 is made up of 14 amino acids. Incomplete CDR3 DNA: TGTGCCAGCAGCTTACCGGCAGGGCAAGAGACC. Translating gives CASSLPAGQET. The full-length CDR3 reads as CASSLPAGQETQYF.

Note on this clone: The read stops 3 residues short of the end of the CDR3; the missing end is completed from the germline J gene. V gene TRBV18 combines with J gene TRBJ1-1; D may be TRBD1 (5 bases). The CDR3 is 14 amino acids. The germline gives CDR1 KGHSH, CDR2 LQKENI. The CDR3: CASSPPSGADEAFF. The covered CDR3 bases are TGTGCCAGCTCACCTCCTAGCGGGGCGGACGAG. Full variable domain (remainder filled in from reference TRBV18 and TRBJ1-1): NAGVMQNPRHLVRRRGQEARLRCSPMKGHSHVYWYRQLPEEGLKFMVYLQKENIIDESGMPKERFSAEFPKEGPSILRIQQVVRGDSAAYFCASSPPSGADEAFFGQGTRLTVV.

Note on this clone: The read is 3 residues too short to cover the CDR3 end, so that end is filled in from the germline J gene. The gene calls are TRBV11-1 and TRBJ1-1, with D possibly TRBD1 on 6 matching bases. With 10 bases removed from V and 3 bases from J, the gap between germline ends came to 21 bases. CDR1 is SGHAT and CDR2 is FQDESV in the germline V gene (reference sequence). This CDR3 has 15 amino acids. Incomplete CDR3 DNA: TGTGCCACCGTGCTAGGGGGGGCGAAAGACACTGAA. Translation: CATVLGGAKDTE. The whole CDR3 reads CATVLGGAKDTEAFF.

As regards this clone: A read error may account for a junction end that differs from germline. Read coverage stops 3 residues before the CDR3 terminus; the germline J gene supplies the remainder. V and J are TRBV13 and TRBJ2-1, with 10 bases lining up with TRBD2. Germline V CDR1 and CDR2: PRHDT, FYEKMQ (reference sequence). This CDR3 has 22 residues. The CDR3 DNA, read in part, is TGTGCCAGCAGCTTAGGCCTAGCGGGAGCAAAAGGACCAATCCGGACCTATAATGAG. It specifies CASSLGLAGAKGPIRTYNE. The whole CDR3 protein reads CASSLGLAGAKGPIRTYNEQFF.

About this clone itself: The read ends 3 residues shy of where the CDR3 ends; the end is completed using the germline J gene. The chain carries TRBV10-1 and TRBJ1-1, with D unclear. Looked up from germline, CDR1 is WNHNN and CDR2 is SYGVQD (reference sequence). The V and J ends lost 8 bases and 1 base respectively, with 14 bases between them. This CDR3 comprises 14 residues. This CDR3 reads CASPLCVQNTEAFF. CDR3 DNA, as far as it was read: TGCGCCAGCCCTCTGTGCGTTCAGAACACTGAA.

About this clone itself: The DNA ends 3 residues before the CDR3 does, and the rest of the CDR3 is filled in from the germline J gene. The chain uses TRBV2 and TRBJ2-4; TRBD1 matches 8 bases. This CDR3 region has 15 residues. Germline V gene lookup returns CDR1 SNHLY and CDR2 FYNNEI. The CDR3 here is CASSRTGRQNYGQYF. The covered CDR3 bases are TGTGCCAGCAGTCGGACAGGGCGACAGAACTATGGT.

To note about this clone: Read data end 3 residues before the CDR3 end; the end is taken from the germline J gene. The V call is TRBV5-1, the J call TRBJ1-1; possibly TRBD1 for D (6 bases). V was clipped by 0 bases and J by 1 base, with 13 bases between them. Looked up from germline, CDR1 is SGHRS and CDR2 is YFSETQ. This CDR3 has 16 amino acids. The CDR3 sequence: CASSLVAGAQNTEAFF. CDR3 DNA (partial): TGCGCCAGCAGCTTGGTGGCAGGGGCCCAGAACACTGAA.

Of note for this clone: Read coverage stops 3 residues before the CDR3 terminus; the germline J gene supplies the remainder. The chain carries TRBV5-1 and TRBJ2-7; D is uncertain. The germline V gene has CDR1 SGHRS and CDR2 YFSETQ. V was clipped by 0 bases and J by 3 bases, with 10 bases between them. This CDR3 is built from 14 residues. The CDR3 DNA, read in part, is TGCGCCAGCAGCTTGGAGGGCAGACACTACGAG. Translating gives CASSLEGRHYE. The CDR3, in full, reads CASSLEGRHYEQYF.

Concerning this clone: The CDR3 extends 3 residues past the end of the read, so its final part is completed from the germline J gene. V is TRBV18 and J is TRBJ2-2; D is perhaps TRBD1 (5 bases). Germline assignment: CDR1 KGHSH and CDR2 LQKENI. Between the trimmed V and J ends, which lost 2 bases and 5 bases, there was a span of 12 bases. The CDR3 consists of 15 residues. This CDR3 is CASSPRQKNTGELFF. CDR3 bases read: TGTGCCAGCTCACCAAGACAGAAGAATACCGGGGAG.

On this clone: The read comes to an end 3 residues before the CDR3 does, leaving the germline J gene to fill in the end. The chain is built from TRBV2 and TRBJ1-1, with 8 positions matching TRBD1. The V segment lost 6 bases and the J segment 1 base; nucleotides outside the gene matches: 13. This CDR3 spans 17 amino acids. Germline V lookup: CDR1 SNHLY, CDR2 FYNNEI. The DNA read from the CDR3 is TGTGCCAGCAGGACACCTTGGACAGGGTCCCCGAACACTGAA. Amino acid sequence: CASRTPWTGSPNTE. The whole CDR3 sequence reads CASRTPWTGSPNTEAFF.

About this clone: Relative to the germline gene, one junction end is altered; a read error may explain this. The read terminates 3 residues before the CDR3 end, so the remaining end is supplied by the germline J gene. This chain connects TRBV20-1 to TRBJ2-5, with a tentative D call TRBD1 (5 bases). Germline CDR1 reads DFQATT; CDR2 reads SNEGSKA (reference sequence). This CDR3 is 12 amino acids long. The CDR3 spells CSVRQFQETQYF. The DNA read from the CDR3 is TGCAGTGTTAGACAGTTCCAAGAGACC.

In the case of this clone: The read ends 3 residues before the CDR3 terminus; that terminus is restored from the germline J gene. The J gene is TRBJ1-2, the V gene TRBV7-9; D unclear. This CDR3 has 13 amino acids. Germline V lookup: CDR1 SEHNR, CDR2 FQNEAQ (reference sequence). The CDR3 spells CASSLDSGDTYTF. The sequenced part of the CDR3 DNA is TGTGCCAGCAGCTTGGACTCTGGGGATACC.

As to this clone: With the read ending 3 residues before the CDR3 end, the germline J gene is used to fill in that end. The chain employs TRBV6-4 and TRBJ2-2; D is perhaps TRBD2 (5 bases). Germline CDR1 and CDR2: MRHNA and SNTAGT. Trimming removed 5 bases from V and 1 base from J, with 5 bases in between. The CDR3 totals 13 residues. The DNA read from the CDR3 is TGTGCCAGCAGTAGCGGGAACACCGGGGAG. Residues: CASSSGNTGE. The CDR3, in full, reads CASSSGNTGELFF.

As to this clone: From the germline J gene comes the end of the CDR3, since the read stops 3 residues before it. The chain joins TRBV7-2 to TRBJ2-2; D possibly corresponds to TRBD2 (6 bases). The CDR3 totals 14 residues. In germline, CDR1 is SGHTA, CDR2 FQGNSA. The CDR3 here is CASSLLPGDEKLFF. The CDR3 DNA, read in part, is TGTGCCAGCAGCTTATTGCCGGGGGATGAAAAG.

As for this clone: The sequence runs out 3 residues before the end of the CDR3; the remainder is reconstructed from the germline J gene. The chain uses TRBV5-1 and TRBJ2-3, with TRBD1 identical over 10 bases. This CDR3 region has 16 residues. Germline loops: CDR1 SGHRS, CDR2 YFSETQ. The V segment lost 6 bases and the J segment 3 bases; nucleotides outside the gene matches: 10. The part of the CDR3 DNA that was read is TGCGCCAGCACCCCGGAAGGGGACAGGGGAACAGATACG. Amino acid sequence: CASTPEGDRGTDT. The entire CDR3 sequence reads CASTPEGDRGTDTQYF.

Details on this clone: The read finishes 3 residues shy of the CDR3 end, and the germline J gene is used to complete it. This sequence joins TRBV19 and TRBJ1-1; 9 bases are shared with TRBD1. This CDR3 has 14 amino acids. The germline V gene has CDR1 LNHDA and CDR2 SQIVND (reference sequence). CDR3 DNA, as far as it was read: TGTGCCAGTAGTCCTAGGACAGGGGAGGCCTTA. It specifies CASSPRTGEAL. Given in full, the CDR3 is CASSPRTGEALAFF.

With respect to this clone: The read halts 3 residues ahead of the CDR3 end, with the missing end drawn from the germline J gene. This rearrangement joins TRBV7-2 to TRBJ2-3, with D perhaps given as TRBD1 or TRBD2 (5 bases each). CDR1 and CDR2 from the germline V gene are SGHTA and FQGNSA. The CDR3 has 15 amino acids. The CDR3 reads CASSPHEGLYQPQYF. Incomplete CDR3 DNA: TGTGCCAGCAGCCCCCATGAGGGGCTGTATCAGCCG. The variable domain in full, completed from reference TRBV7-2 and TRBJ2-3, reads GAGVSQSPSNKVTEKGKDVELRCDPISGHTALYWYRQSLGQGLEFLIYFQGNSAPDKSGLPSDRFSAERTGGSVSTLTIQRTQQEDSAVYLCASSPHEGLYQPQYFGPGTRLTVL.

In the case of this clone: The read comes to an end 3 residues before the CDR3 does, leaving the germline J gene to fill in the end. This chain links TRBV6-2 or TRBV6-3 with TRBJ1-2; D is unresolved. V was shortened by 8 bases and J by 0 bases, with 4 bases between the two germline ends. Germline CDR1 is MNHEY and CDR2 is SVGEGT. CDR3 length: 11 residues. The part of the CDR3 DNA that was read is TGTGCCAGCGCAGCTAACTATGGC. Translating it yields CASAANYG. In full, the CDR3 is CASAANYGYTF.

A remark on this clone: The observed sequence ends 3 residues before the CDR3 terminus, with the missing tail filled in from the germline J gene. The V call is TRBV2, the J call TRBJ2-3; maybe TRBD1 (6 bases). CDR1 is SNHLY and CDR2 is FYNNEI in the germline V gene. The CDR3 totals 14 residues. The CDR3 region is CASTQQGTNQPQYF. The part of the CDR3 DNA that was read is TGTGCCAGCACCCAACAGGGTACCAATCAGCCG.